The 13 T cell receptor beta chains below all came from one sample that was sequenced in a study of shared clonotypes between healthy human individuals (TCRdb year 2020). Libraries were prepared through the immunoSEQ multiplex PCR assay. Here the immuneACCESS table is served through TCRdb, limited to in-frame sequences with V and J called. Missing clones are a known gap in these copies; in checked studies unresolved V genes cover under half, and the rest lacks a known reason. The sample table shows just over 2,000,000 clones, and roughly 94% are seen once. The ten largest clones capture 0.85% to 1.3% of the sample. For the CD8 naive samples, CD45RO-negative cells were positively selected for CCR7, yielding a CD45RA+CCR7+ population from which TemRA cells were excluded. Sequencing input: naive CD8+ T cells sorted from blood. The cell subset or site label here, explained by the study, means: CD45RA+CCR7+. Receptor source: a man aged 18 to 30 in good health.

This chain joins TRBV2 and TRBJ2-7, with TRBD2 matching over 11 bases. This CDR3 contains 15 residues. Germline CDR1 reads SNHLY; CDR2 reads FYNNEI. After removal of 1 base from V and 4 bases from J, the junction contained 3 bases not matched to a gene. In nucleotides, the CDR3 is TGTGCCAGCAGTGAAGAATCTAGCGGGAGGTACGAGCAGTACTTC. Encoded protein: CASSEESSGRYEQYF.

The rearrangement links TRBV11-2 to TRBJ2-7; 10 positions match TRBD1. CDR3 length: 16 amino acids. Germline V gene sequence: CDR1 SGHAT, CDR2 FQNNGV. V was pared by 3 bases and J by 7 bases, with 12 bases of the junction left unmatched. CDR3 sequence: CASSFSPGTGVGEQYF. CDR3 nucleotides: TGTGCCAGCAGCTTCTCCCCCGGGACAGGGGTGGGGGAGCAGTACTTC.

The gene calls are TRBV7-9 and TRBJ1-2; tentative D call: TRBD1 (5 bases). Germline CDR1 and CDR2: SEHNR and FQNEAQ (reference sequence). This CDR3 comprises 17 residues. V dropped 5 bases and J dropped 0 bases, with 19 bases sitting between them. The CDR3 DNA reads TGTGCCAGCAGCCTAGACAGTCTTTATGTACCTAACTATGGCTACACCTTC. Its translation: CASSLDSLYVPNYGYTF.

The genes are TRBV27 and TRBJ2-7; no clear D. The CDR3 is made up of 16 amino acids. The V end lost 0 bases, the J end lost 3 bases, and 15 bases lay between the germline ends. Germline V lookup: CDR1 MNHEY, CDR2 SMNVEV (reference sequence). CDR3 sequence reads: CASSLSSLTTDYEQYF. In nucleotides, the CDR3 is TGTGCCAGCAGTTTATCTTCCCTTACGACGGACTACGAGCAGTACTTC.

The CDR3 here is CAWSFLGRHEQYF. DNA for the CDR3: TGTGCCTGGAGTTTCCTAGGGCGCCACGAGCAGTACTTC. The chain uses TRBV30 and TRBJ2-7; D gene ambiguous. The length of the CDR3 is 13 residues. Germline V gene data show CDR1 as GTSNPN and CDR2 as SVGIG (reference sequence). Trimming left V 2 bases short and J 5 bases short, with 13 bases between.

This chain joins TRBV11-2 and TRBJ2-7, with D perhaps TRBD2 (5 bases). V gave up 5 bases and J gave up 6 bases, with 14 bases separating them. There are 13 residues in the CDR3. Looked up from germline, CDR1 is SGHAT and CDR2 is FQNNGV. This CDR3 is CASSPSGILEQYF. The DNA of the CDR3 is TGTGCCAGCAGCCCCTCCGGGATTCTCGAGCAGTACTTC.

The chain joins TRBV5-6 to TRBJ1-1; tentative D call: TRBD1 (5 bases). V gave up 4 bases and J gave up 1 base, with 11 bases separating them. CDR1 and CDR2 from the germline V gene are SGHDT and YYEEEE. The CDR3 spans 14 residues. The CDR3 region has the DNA TGTGCCAGCAGCGTGACAGTCAGGAACACTGAAGCTTTCTTT. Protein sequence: CASSVTVRNTEAFF. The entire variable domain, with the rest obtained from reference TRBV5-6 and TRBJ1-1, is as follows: DAGVTQSPTHLIKTRGQQVTLRCSPKSGHDTVSWYQQALGQGPQFIFQYYEEEERQRGNFPDRFSGHQFPNYSSELNVNALLLGDSALYLCASSVTVRNTEAFFGQGTRLTVV.

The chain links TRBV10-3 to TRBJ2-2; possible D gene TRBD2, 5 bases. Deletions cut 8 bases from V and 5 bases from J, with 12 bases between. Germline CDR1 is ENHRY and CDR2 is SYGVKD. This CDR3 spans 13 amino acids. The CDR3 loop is CAIEGEVTGELFF. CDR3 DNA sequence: TGTGCCATCGAGGGAGAGGTTACCGGGGAGCTGTTTTTT.

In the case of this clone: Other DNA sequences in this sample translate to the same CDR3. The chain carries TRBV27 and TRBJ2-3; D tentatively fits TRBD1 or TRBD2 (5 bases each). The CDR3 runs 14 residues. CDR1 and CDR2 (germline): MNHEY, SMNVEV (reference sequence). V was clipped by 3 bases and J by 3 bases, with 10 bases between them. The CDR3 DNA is TGTGCCAGCAGTTTCTCCGAGGGGACAGATACGCAGTATTTT. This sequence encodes CASSFSEGTDTQYF.

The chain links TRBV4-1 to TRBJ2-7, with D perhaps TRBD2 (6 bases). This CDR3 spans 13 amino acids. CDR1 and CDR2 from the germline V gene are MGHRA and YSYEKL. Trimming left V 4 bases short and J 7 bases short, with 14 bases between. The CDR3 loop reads CASSLGVAGEQYF. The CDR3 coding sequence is TGCGCCAGCAGCCTCGGCGTGGCGGGGGAGCAGTACTTC.

The CDR3 sequence: CASSLEGDNQPQHF. The CDR3 DNA follows: TGTGCCAGCAGCTTAGAAGGGGACAATCAGCCCCAGCATTTT. The chain carries TRBV28 and TRBJ1-5; D possibly corresponds to TRBD1 (5 bases). The V gene's germline CDR1 is MDHEN and CDR2 SYDVKM. This CDR3 has 14 residues. The V end was cut by 6 bases, the J end by 3 bases, with 12 bases between. Supplemented by reference TRBV28 and TRBJ1-5, the full variable domain reads DVKVTQSSRYLVKRTGEKVFLECVQDMDHENMFWYRQDPGLGLRLIYFSYDVKMKEKGDIPEGYSVSREKKERFSLILESASTNQTSMYLCASSLEGDNQPQHFGDGTRLSIL.

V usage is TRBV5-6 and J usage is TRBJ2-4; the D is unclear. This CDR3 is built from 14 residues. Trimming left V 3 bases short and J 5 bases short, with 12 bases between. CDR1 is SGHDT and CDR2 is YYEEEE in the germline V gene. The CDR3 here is CASSWNDMENIQYF. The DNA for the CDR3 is TGTGCCAGCAGCTGGAATGACATGGAAAACATTCAGTACTTC.

CDR3 coding DNA: TGTGCCAGCTCACCAAGAAGGGCAATCGAGGGGCTGAAAGATACGCAGTATTTT. Encoded protein: CASSPRRAIEGLKDTQYF. The J gene is TRBJ2-3, the V gene TRBV18, with D perhaps matching TRBD1 or TRBD2 (5 bases each). The germline V gene has CDR1 KGHSH and CDR2 LQKENI. The CDR3 runs to 18 residues. The ends were cut back, 2 bases at V and 5 bases at J, with 23 bases in the middle.